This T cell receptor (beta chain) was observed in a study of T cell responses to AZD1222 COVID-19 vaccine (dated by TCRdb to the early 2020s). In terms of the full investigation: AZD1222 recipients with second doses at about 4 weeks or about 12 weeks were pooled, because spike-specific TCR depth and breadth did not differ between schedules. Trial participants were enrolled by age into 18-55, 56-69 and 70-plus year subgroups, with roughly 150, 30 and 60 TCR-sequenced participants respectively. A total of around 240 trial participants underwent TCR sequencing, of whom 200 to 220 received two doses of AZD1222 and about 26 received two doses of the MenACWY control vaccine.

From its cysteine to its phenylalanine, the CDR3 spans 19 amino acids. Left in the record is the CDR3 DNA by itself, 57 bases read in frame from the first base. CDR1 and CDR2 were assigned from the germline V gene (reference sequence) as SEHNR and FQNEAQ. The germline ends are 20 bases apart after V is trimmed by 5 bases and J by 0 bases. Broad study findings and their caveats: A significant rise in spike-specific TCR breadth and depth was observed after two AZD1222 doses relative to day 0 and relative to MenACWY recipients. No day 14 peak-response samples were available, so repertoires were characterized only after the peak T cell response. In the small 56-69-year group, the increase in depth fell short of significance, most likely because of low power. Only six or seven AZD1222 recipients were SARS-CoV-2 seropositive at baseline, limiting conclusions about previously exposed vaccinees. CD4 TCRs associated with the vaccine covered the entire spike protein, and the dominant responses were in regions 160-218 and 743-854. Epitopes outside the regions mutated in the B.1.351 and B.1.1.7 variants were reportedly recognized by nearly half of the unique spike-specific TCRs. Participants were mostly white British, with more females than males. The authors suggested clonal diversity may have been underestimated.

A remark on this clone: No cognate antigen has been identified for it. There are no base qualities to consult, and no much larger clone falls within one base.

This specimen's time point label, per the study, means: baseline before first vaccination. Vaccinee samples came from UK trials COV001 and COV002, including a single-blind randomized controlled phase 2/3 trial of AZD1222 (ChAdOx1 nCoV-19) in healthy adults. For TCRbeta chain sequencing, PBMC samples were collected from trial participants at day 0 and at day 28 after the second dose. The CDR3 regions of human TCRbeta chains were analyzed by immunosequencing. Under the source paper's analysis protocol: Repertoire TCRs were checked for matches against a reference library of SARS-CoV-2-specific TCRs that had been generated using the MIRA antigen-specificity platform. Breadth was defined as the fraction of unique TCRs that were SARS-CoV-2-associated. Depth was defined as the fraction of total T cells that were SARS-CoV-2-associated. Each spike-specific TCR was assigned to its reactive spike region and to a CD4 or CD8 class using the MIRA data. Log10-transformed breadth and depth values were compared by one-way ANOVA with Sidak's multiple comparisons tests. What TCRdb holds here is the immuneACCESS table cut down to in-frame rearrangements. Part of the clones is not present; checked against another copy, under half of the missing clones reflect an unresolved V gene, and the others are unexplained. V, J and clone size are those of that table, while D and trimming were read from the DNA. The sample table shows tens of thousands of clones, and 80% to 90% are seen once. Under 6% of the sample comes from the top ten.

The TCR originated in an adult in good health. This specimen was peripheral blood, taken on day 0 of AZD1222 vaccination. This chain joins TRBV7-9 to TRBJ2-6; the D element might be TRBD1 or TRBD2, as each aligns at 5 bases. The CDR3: CASSLETGTGFSGANVLTF. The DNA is TGTGCCAGCAGCCTAGAGACCGGGACGGGTTTCTCTGGGGCCAACGTCCTGACTTTC.